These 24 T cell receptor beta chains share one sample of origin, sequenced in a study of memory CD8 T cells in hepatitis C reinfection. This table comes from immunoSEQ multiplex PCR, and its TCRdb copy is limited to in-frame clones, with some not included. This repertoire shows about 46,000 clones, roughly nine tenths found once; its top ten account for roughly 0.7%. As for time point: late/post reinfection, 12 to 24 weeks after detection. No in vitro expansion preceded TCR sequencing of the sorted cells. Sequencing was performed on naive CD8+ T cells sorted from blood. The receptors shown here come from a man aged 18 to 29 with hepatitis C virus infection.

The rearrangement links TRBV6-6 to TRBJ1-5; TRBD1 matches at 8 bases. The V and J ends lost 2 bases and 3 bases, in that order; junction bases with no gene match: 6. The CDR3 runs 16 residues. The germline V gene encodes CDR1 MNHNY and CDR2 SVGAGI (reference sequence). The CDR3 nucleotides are TGTGCCAGCAGTTACCAGGGACAGGTCCTCAATCAGCCCCAGCATTTT. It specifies CASSYQGQVLNQPQHF.

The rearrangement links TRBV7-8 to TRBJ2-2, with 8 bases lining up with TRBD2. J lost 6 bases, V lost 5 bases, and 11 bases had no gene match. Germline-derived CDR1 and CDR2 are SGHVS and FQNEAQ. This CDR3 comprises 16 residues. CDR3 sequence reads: CASSPRGAGVPGELFF. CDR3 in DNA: TGTGCCAGCAGCCCCCGGGGAGCGGGGGTACCCGGGGAGCTGTTTTTT.

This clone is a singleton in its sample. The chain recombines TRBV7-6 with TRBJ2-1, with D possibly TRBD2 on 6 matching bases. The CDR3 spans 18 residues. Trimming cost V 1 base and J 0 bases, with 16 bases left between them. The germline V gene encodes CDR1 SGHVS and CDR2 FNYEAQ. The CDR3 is CASSLEAASESSYNEQFF. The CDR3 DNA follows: TGTGCCAGCAGCTTAGAAGCGGCTAGCGAGAGCTCCTACAATGAGCAGTTCTTC.

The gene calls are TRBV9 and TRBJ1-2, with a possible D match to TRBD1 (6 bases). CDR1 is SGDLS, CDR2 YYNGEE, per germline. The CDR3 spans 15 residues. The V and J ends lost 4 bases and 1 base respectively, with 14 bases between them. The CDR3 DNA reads TGTGCCAGCAGCCAAGGGACATCCAATAACTATGGCTACACCTTC. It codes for CASSQGTSNNYGYTF.

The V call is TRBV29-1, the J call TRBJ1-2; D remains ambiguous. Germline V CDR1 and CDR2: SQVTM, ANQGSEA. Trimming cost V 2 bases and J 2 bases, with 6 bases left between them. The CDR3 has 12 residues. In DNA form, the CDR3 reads TGCAGCGTTGAACAGCGCAACTATGGCTACACCTTC. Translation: CSVEQRNYGYTF.

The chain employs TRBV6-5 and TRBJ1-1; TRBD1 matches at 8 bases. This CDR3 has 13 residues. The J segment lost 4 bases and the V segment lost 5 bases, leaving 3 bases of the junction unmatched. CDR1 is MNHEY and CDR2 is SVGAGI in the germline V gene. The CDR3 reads CASSLTGGTEAFF. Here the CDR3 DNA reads TGTGCCAGCAGTCTTACAGGGGGCACTGAAGCTTTCTTT.

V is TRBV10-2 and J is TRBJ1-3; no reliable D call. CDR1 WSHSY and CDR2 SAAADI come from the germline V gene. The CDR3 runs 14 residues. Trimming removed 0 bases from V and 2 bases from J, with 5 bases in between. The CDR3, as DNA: TGCGCCAGCAGTGAGTCGAGGGCTGGAAACACCATATATTTT. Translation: CASSESRAGNTIYF.

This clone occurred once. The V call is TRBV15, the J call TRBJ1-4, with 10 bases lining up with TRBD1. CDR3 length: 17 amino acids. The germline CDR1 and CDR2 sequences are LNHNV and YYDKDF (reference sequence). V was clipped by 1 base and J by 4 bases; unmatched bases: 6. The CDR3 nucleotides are TGTGCCACCAGCAGAGTGGGGACAGGGGACGGTAATGAAAAACTGTTTTTT. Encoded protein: CATSRVGTGDGNEKLFF.

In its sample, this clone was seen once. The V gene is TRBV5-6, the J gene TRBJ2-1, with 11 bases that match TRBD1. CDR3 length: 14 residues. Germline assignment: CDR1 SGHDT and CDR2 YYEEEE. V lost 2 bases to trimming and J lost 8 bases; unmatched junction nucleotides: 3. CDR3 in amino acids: CASSFGQGADEQFF. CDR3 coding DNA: TGTGCCAGCAGCTTTGGACAGGGGGCTGATGAGCAGTTCTTC.

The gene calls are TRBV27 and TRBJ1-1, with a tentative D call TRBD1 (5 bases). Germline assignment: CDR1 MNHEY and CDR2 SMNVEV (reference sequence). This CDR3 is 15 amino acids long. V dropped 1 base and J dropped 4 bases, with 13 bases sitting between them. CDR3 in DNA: TGTGCCAGCAGTTTATTAGCAGATGGGGCCACTGAAGCTTTCTTT. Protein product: CASSLLADGATEAFF.

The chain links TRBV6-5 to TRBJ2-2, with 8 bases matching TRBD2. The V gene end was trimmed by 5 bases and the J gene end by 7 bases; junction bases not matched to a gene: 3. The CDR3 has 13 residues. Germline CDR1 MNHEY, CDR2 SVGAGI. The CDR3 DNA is TGTGCCAGCAGTCCGGGGGGGGGCGGGGAGCTGTTTTTT. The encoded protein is CASSPGGGGELFF.

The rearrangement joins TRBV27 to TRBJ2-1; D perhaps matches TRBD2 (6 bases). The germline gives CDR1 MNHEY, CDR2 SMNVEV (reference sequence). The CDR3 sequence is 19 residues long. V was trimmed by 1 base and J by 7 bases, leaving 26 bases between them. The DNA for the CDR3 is TGTGCCAGCAGTTTATGGATACGACGGGAGAGGGAGAGCCAAAATGAGCAGTTCTTC. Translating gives CASSLWIRRERESQNEQFF.

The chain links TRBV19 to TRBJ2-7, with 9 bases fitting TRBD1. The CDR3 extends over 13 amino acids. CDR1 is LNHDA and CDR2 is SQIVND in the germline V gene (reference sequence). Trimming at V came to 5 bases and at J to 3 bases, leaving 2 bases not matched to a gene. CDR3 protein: CASSGGQGYEQYF. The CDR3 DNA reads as TGTGCCAGTAGTGGGGGACAGGGCTACGAGCAGTACTTC.

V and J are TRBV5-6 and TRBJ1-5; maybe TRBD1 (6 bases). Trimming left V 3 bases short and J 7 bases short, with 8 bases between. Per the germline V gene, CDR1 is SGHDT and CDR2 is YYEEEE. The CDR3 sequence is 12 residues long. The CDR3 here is CASSSGEQPQHF. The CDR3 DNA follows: TGTGCCAGCAGCTCAGGGGAACAGCCCCAGCATTTT.

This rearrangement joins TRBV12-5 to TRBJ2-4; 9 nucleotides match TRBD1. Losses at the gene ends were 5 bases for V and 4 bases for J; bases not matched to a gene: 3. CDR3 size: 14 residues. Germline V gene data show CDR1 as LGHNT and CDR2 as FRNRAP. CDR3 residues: CASGPGTGKNIQYF. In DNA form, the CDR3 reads TGTGCTAGTGGTCCCGGGACAGGGAAAAACATTCAGTACTTC.

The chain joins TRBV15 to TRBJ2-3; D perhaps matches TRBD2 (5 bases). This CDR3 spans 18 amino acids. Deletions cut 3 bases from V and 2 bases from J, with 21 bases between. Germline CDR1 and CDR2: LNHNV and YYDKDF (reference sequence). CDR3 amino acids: CATSRLRMDSPFTDTQYF. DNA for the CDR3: TGTGCCACCAGCAGGCTCAGAATGGACTCTCCATTCACAGATACGCAGTATTTT. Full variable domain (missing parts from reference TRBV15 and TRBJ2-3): DAMVIQNPRYQVTQFGKPVTLSCSQTLNHNVMYWYQQKSSQAPKLLFHYYDKDFNNEADTPDNFQSRRPNTSFCFLDIRSPGLGDTAMYLCATSRLRMDSPFTDTQYFGPGTRLTVL.

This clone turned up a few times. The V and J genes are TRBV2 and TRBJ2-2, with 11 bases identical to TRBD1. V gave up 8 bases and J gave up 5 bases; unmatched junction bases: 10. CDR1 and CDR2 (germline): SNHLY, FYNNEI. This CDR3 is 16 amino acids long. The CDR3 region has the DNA TGTGCCAGCGTTGGGACAGGGGGATGGGGGACCGGGGAGCTGTTTTTT. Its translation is CASVGTGGWGTGELFF.

In DNA, the CDR3 is TGTGCCAGCAGCATAAGGACTAGCGGGAGCAATGAGCAGTTCTTC. Its protein is CASSIRTSGSNEQFF. The chain joins TRBV5-5 to TRBJ2-1; 13 nucleotides align to TRBD2. The CDR3 is made up of 15 amino acids. Germline V lookup: CDR1 SGHKS, CDR2 YYEKEE (reference sequence). V was clipped by 4 bases and J by 6 bases; unmatched bases: 4.

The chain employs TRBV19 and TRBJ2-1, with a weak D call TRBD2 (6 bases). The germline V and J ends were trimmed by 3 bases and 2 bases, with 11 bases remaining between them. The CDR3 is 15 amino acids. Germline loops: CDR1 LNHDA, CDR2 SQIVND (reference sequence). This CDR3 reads CASSMGAGPYNEQFF. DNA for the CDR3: TGTGCCAGTAGTATGGGAGCGGGTCCCTACAATGAGCAGTTCTTC. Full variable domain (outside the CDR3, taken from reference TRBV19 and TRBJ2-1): DGGITQSPKYLFRKEGQNVTLSCEQNLNHDAMYWYRQDPGQGLRLIYYSQIVNDFQKGDIAEGYSVSREKKESFPLTVTSAQKNPTAFYLCASSMGAGPYNEQFFGPGTRLTVL.

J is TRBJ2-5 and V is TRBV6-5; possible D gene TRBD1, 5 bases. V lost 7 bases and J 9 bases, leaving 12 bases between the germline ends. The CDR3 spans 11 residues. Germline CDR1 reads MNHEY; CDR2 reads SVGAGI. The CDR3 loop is CASIGVGAQYF. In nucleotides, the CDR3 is TGTGCCAGCATAGGGGTTGGGGCCCAGTACTTC.

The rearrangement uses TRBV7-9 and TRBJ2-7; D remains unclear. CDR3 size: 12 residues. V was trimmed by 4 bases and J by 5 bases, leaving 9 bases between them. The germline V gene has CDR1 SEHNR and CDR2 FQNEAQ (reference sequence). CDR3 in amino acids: CASSSPKHEQYF. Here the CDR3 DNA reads TGTGCCAGCAGCTCGCCAAAGCACGAGCAGTACTTC.

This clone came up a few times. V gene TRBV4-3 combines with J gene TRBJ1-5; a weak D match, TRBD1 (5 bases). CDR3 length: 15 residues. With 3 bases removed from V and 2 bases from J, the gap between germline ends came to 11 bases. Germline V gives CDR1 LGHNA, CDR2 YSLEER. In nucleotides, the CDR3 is TGCGCCAGCAGCCAGCAGGACACACGCAATCAGCCCCAGCATTTT. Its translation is CASSQQDTRNQPQHF.

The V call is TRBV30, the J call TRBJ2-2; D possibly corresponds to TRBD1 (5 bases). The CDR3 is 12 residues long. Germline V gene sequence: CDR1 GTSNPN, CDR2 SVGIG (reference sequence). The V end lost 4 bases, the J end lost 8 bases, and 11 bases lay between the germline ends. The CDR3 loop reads CAWNGATGELFF. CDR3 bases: TGTGCCTGGAATGGGGCGACTGGGGAGCTGTTTTTT.

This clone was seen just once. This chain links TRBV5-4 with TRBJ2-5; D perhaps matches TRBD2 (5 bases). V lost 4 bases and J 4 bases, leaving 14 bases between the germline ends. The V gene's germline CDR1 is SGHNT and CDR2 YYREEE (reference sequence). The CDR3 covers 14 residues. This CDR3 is CASSREPFGETQYF. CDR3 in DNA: TGTGCCAGCAGCAGGGAGCCCTTTGGAGAGACCCAGTACTTC.